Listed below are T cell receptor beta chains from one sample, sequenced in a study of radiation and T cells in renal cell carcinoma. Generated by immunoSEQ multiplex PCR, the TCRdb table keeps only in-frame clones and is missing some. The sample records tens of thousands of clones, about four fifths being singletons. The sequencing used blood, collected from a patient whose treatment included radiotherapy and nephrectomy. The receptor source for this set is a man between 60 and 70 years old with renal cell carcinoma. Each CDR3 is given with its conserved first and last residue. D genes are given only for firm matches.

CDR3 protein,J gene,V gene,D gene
CASSPRTGAPYEQYF,TRBJ2-7,TRBV7-2,TRBD1
CASSLRGSGNTIYF,TRBJ1-3,TRBV5-4,NA
CASSLVNGEQFF,TRBJ2-1,TRBV5-1,NA
CASSRGAFLYEQYF,TRBJ2-7,TRBV6-5,NA
CASNLEAYEQYF,TRBJ2-7,TRBV7-3,NA
CASSFNSDTQYF,TRBJ2-3,TRBV5-1,NA
CASSSRLETQYF,TRBJ2-5,TRBV6-1,NA
CASSLVVGVSSYEQYF,TRBJ2-7,TRBV5-1,NA
CAWRIGLAGVYGEQYF,NA,TRBV30,TRBD2
CASSIRTGDTEAFF,TRBJ1-1,TRBV19,TRBD1